The rows below give T cell receptor beta chains drawn from one sample of a study of blood T cell repertoires in COVID-19. Method: immunoSEQ multiplex PCR; TCRdb's copy keeps in-frame clones and lacks some. The table includes around 98,000 clones, approximately 72% detected once. Sequencing used peripheral blood. The receptors were gathered from a man in his 70s with acute or convalescent COVID-19. CDR3s include the opening cysteine and the closing phenylalanine or tryptophan. A D gene is named only where the DNA matches it firmly. Clone size is not always given. Where it is, it says once, few, many or a class for expanded clones.

J gene	D gene	V gene	clone size	CDR3 DNA	CDR3 protein
TRBJ2-4	TRBD2	TRBV23-1	.	TGCGCCAGCAGTCAAGTGGGGGGGAGAGTGACTACGGCCAAAAACATTCAGTACTTC	CASSQVGGRVTTAKNIQYF
TRBJ2-7	TRBD2	TRBV4-1	.	TGCGCCAGCAGCCAAGACCCCTGGACCCAGCGGGAGCCCGGAGGGCAGTACTTC	CASSQDPWTQREPGGQYF
TRBJ2-2	.	TRBV12-3/TRBV12-4	once	TGTGCCAGCGTAGCGGCCCTCGGGGAGCTGTTTTTT	CASVAALGELFF
TRBJ2-6	.	TRBV9	.	TGTGCCAGCAGCGGGAACAGGGTCTGGAGAAAATCTGGGGCCAACGTCCTGACTTTC	CASSGNRVWRKSGANVLTF
TRBJ2-5	TRBD2	TRBV9	.	TGTGCCAGCAGCGTAGAGGCTTCGGGAGGGCCGGGAGAGACCCAGTACTTC	CASSVEASGGPGETQYF
TRBJ2-3	TRBD2	TRBV24-1	.	TGTGCCACCAGTGATTTAAAAAGCGGGAGGGCCCGGGATACGCAGTATTTT	CATSDLKSGRARDTQYF
TRBJ2-5	TRBD1	TRBV29-1	few	TGCAGCGCGGGACAGGATGGGGAGACCCAGTACTTC	CSAGQDGETQYF
TRBJ1-4	.	TRBV18	.	TGTGCCAGCTCAGCAAGAAGGAGCACAGGAGTTGCAACTAATGAAAAACTGTTTTTT	CASSARRSTGVATNEKLFF
TRBJ2-3	TRBD2	TRBV19	.	TGTGCCAGTAGTATGGGGCTAGCGGGAACAAATACGCAGTATTTT	CASSMGLAGTNTQYF
TRBJ1-2	TRBD1	TRBV30	once	TGTGCCTGGTATGTCGGACAGGGGACCAACTATGGCTACACCTTC	CAWYVGQGTNYGYTF
TRBJ1-5	.	TRBV7-9	once	TGTGCCAGCAGCTTGCACAGGGAAGGTGATCAGCCCCAGCATTTT	CASSLHREGDQPQHF
TRBJ2-1	.	TRBV7-3	few	TGTGCCAGCAGCTTGGGGCAGGGTAGGTACAATGAGCAGTTCTTC	CASSLGQGRYNEQFF
TRBJ2-3	TRBD2	TRBV5-1	.	TGCGCCAGCAGCTTGGTAGCGGGAGACACGCAGTATTTT	CASSLVAGDTQYF
TRBJ1-3	.	TRBV19	.	TGTGCCAGTAGTTTCATATCGACAGCTGGAAACACCATATATTTT	CASSFISTAGNTIYF
TRBJ2-1	.	TRBV7-6	few	TGTGCCAGCAGCCCGACCAGGCAAACCCTATCCTACAATGAGCAGTTCTTC	CASSPTRQTLSYNEQFF
TRBJ1-4	.	TRBV9	.	TGTGCCAGCAGCCCCCGCGTAAAACCCGAAAAACTGTTTTTT	CASSPRVKPEKLFF
TRBJ1-4	TRBD1	TRBV6-6	.	TGTGCCAGCAGCTATCAGGGGGCAGGAGATGAAAAACTGTTTTTT	CASSYQGAGDEKLFF
TRBJ1-2	.	TRBV3-1/TRBV3-2	.	TGTGCCAGCAGCCCGCGACAGCCCTATGGCTACACCTTC	CASSPRQPYGYTF
TRBJ2-5	TRBD2	TRBV27	.	TGTGCCAGCAGCTCATTCACTAGCGGGACGTCGCGGGAGACCCAGTACTTC	CASSSFTSGTSRETQYF
TRBJ2-3	TRBD2	TRBV5-1	.	TGCGCCAGCAGCTTGGGGACTAGCGGGAGGGTTGCAGATACGCAGTATTTT	CASSLGTSGRVADTQYF
TRBJ1-4	TRBD1	TRBV30	few	TGTGCCTGGGGCTCAGGAGGGGGCCTCAATGAAAAACTGTTTTTT	CAWGSGGGLNEKLFF
TRBJ2-1	TRBD2	TRBV24-1	.	TGTGCCACCAGTGATTCTGTAGCGGGAGGGCTCAATGAGCAGTTCTTC	CATSDSVAGGLNEQFF
TRBJ2-5	TRBD1	TRBV4-2	few	TGTGCCAGCAGCCAGGAGGACAGGGGGGCAGAGACCCAGTACTTC	CASSQEDRGAETQYF
TRBJ2-2	TRBD1	TRBV5-4	.	TGTGCCAGCAGCACTCACAGGGGGCGGGTTACCGGGGAGCTGTTTTTT	CASSTHRGRVTGELFF
TRBJ1-1	.	TRBV28	few	TGTGCCAGCACAGGACAGCTCATGAACACTGAAGCTTTCTTT	CASTGQLMNTEAFF
TRBJ2-5	TRBD1	TRBV5-1	.	TGCGCCAGCAGCTTGGGAGACAGGGGGATGGAGACCCAGTACTTC	CASSLGDRGMETQYF
TRBJ2-1	TRBD2	TRBV7-2	.	TGTGCCAGCAGCCGGACTAGCGGGAGAGTCAATGAGCAGTTCTTC	CASSRTSGRVNEQFF
TRBJ1-1	.	TRBV24-1	once	TGTGCCACCAGTGAGAGAGGACTTGAAGCTTTCTTT	CATSERGLEAFF
TRBJ1-1	.	TRBV19	.	TGTGCCAGTAGTATAGGGACGGGAGGTGAAGCTTTCTTT	CASSIGTGGEAFF
TRBJ1-1	.	TRBV5-4	few	TGTGCCAGCAGCTTGACAGACATGAACACTGAAGCTTTCTTT	CASSLTDMNTEAFF
TRBJ1-2	TRBD1	TRBV6-5	few	TGTGCCAGCAGTTACGGGACAGGGGATCGACACACCTTC	CASSYGTGDRHTF
TRBJ2-1	TRBD2	TRBV11-3	.	TGTGCCAGTCAATTAGGGACTAGCGGGAGTCTTAGCGACAATGAGCAGTTCTTC	CASQLGTSGSLSDNEQFF
TRBJ1-3	.	TRBV9	.	TGTGCCAGCAGCCCCCGACGGGGGGTCTGGGGTGATTTATATTTT	CASSPRRGVWGDLYF
TRBJ2-7	TRBD1	TRBV29-1	few	TGCAGCGTCGTCTCGTACAGGGGCTACGAGCAGTACTTC	CSVVSYRGYEQYF
TRBJ2-7	.	TRBV14	.	TGTGCCAGCAGCCAAGGCAGGTACACCTACGAGCAGTACTTC	CASSQGRYTYEQYF
TRBJ2-1	.	TRBV5-4	.	TGTGCCAGCAGCTTCCGGGACTCGCACAATGAGCAGTTCTTC	CASSFRDSHNEQFF
TRBJ1-2	TRBD1	TRBV30	.	TGTGCCTGGAGCCCAGGGACAGGGGCGAGCTACACCTTC	CAWSPGTGASYTF
TRBJ1-5	.	TRBV28	.	TGTGCCAGCAGGGGGGGACGCGGACTTGATAGCAATCAGCCCCAGCATTTT	CASRGGRGLDSNQPQHF
TRBJ2-1	TRBD2	TRBV29-1	.	TGCAGCGTTGTGGATGATTCCGGCGGGAGCTCCTACAATGAGCAGTTCTTC	CSVVDDSGGSSYNEQFF
TRBJ2-3	.	TRBV2	once	TGTGCCAGCAAGACGGGAGCCCACCCAGATACGCAGTATTTT	CASKTGAHPDTQYF